The sequence of this TCR beta chain was determined in a study of T cell repertoires in cytomegalovirus infection. Study context: Newly reported HLA-C-restricted and thoroughly characterized HLA-B-restricted CMV epitopes were employed. Carrying CMV and the relevant HLA type showed in public TCR beta signatures.

A few counts support this clonotype. Its antigen is currently unknown. TCRdb fed the reads into MiXCR, producing one record per CDR3 protein. Among fewer than 900,000 distinct CDR3 sequences, just under 30% were seen once, and the ten largest hold about an eighth. Germline CDR1 is ENHRY and CDR2 is SYGVKD. The V gene lost 2 bases and the J gene lost 5 bases, with 10 bases spanning the gap. CDR3 length equals 14 residues. Study-wide findings and caveats: Individuals carrying CMV plus the relevant HLA were identified by cumulative frequency of public TCR beta families.

The sequence derives from a human donor in good health (CMV status not recorded). Some clones in this sample may be carry-over from other donors' samples. The chain combines TRBV10-3 with TRBJ2-1; D may be TRBD1 (5 bases). The sample here was cultured CD8+ T cells from PBMCs, taken from culture after CMV antigen stimulation. CDR3 in DNA: TGTGCCATCAGTGAGAGGGGTGCGAACAATGAGCAGTTCTTC. Translating it yields CAISERGANNEQFF.